This is a list of T cell receptor beta chains from one sample in a study of spatial heterogeneity in lung cancer. A single record per CDR3 protein comes from TCRdb applying MiXCR to the 5' RACE reads. The top ten clones hold 6% to 7.5% of a sample with tens of thousands of distinct CDR3 sequences, around 8.6% of them seen once. This specimen consisted of PBMCs, obtained at surgery. Receptors originate from a male donor with early-stage non-small cell lung cancer. Both conserved end residues are part of each CDR3. The D gene is left open where the match is weak. The size of a clone is reported for some rows only, either as once, few or many, or as a class for expanded clones.

abundance	v_gene	j_gene	d_gene	CDR3aa	CDR3nt
few	TRBV3-1	TRBJ2-3	.	CASSRLAADTQYF	TGTGCCAGCAGCCGCCTAGCAGCAGATACGCAGTATTTT
few	TRBV20-1	TRBJ2-1	.	CSASLGGAWDNEQFF	TGCAGTGCTAGTTTAGGGGGGGCCTGGGACAATGAGCAGTTCTTC
many	TRBV3-1	TRBJ2-5	.	CASSQGVAGQETQYF	TGTGCCAGCAGCCAAGGAGTGGCGGGGCAAGAGACCCAGTACTTC
many	TRBV19	TRBJ1-6	.	CASSIGVGTGLNSPLHF	TGTGCCAGTAGTATAGGTGTCGGAACAGGGTTGAATTCACCCCTCCACTTT
many	TRBV29-1	TRBJ2-5	.	CSHRDPPETQYF	TGCAGTCACAGGGATCCTCCGGAGACCCAGTACTTC
few	TRBV20-1	TRBJ1-1	.	CSAREGRVVTEAFF	TGCAGTGCTAGAGAAGGAAGGGTGGTCACTGAAGCTTTCTTT
many	TRBV21-1	TRBJ2-1	.	CASSKADRGLLNEQFF	TGTGCCAGCAGCAAAGCTGATAGAGGCCTGTTAAATGAGCAGTTCTTC
.	TRBV10-3	TRBJ2-7	TRBD1	CAISESQGAREQYF	TGTGCCATCAGTGAGTCGCAGGGGGCGCGAGAGCAGTACTTC
many	TRBV6-2/TRBV6-3	TRBJ1-5	.	CASSPGYNQPQHF	TGTGCCAGCAGCCCGGGATACAATCAGCCCCAGCATTTT
many	TRBV14	TRBJ2-2	.	CASSRGTNTGELFF	TGTGCCAGCAGCCGGGGGACGAACACCGGGGAGCTGTTTTTT
.	TRBV19	TRBJ2-1	.	CASRLGAVSSYNEQFF	TGTGCCAGTAGGCTAGGGGCAGTGAGCTCCTACAATGAGCAGTTCTTC
.	TRBV5-1	TRBJ1-1	.	CASSFGQLNTEAFF	TGCGCCAGCAGCTTCGGACAGTTGAACACTGAAGCTTTCTTT
.	TRBV4-2	TRBJ2-2	.	CASSQMLNTGELFF	TGTGCCAGCAGCCAAATGCTGAACACCGGGGAGCTGTTTTTT
.	TRBV28	TRBJ2-1	TRBD2	CASSPSGPHNEQFF	TGTGCCAGCAGCCCTAGCGGGCCACACAATGAGCAGTTCTTC
many	TRBV7-2	TRBJ2-3	.	CASSLARVRTDTQYF	TGTGCCAGCAGCTTAGCTAGGGTTCGTACAGATACGCAGTATTTT
few	TRBV5-1	TRBJ2-1	TRBD2	CASSLLAGSYNEQFF	TGCGCCAGCAGCCTCCTAGCGGGATCCTACAATGAGCAGTTCTTC
few	TRBV5-1	TRBJ1-1	TRBD1	CASRMGTGMTEAFF	TGCGCCAGCAGGATGGGGACAGGGATGACTGAAGCTTTCTTT
.	TRBV6-2/TRBV6-3	TRBJ2-4	TRBD2	CASKLAGGPGNIQYF	TGTGCCAGCAAGCTAGCGGGAGGGCCAGGAAACATTCAGTACTTC
few	TRBV4-3	TRBJ2-1	TRBD2	CASSQDVVGTSAHNEQFF	TGCGCCAGCAGCCAAGATGTGGTCGGGACTAGCGCACACAATGAGCAGTTCTTC
many	TRBV4-2	TRBJ1-3	.	CASSQDRQTLNTIYF	TGTGCCAGCAGCCAAGATAGACAGACTCTAAACACCATATATTTT
.	TRBV10-3	TRBJ2-4	.	CAAKTENIQYF	TGTGCCGCTAAGACCGAAAACATTCAGTACTTC
few	TRBV10-3	TRBJ2-7	.	CAISETGYEQYF	TGTGCCATCAGTGAAACTGGTTACGAGCAGTACTTC
.	TRBV5-1	TRBJ1-2	.	CASSPEGNTYGYTF	TGCGCCAGCAGCCCGGAGGGCAATACCTATGGCTACACCTTC
few	TRBV20-1	TRBJ1-6	TRBD1	CSVAGTGVYSPLHF	TGCAGTGTTGCCGGGACAGGGGTATATTCACCCCTCCACTTT
many	TRBV20-1	TRBJ1-5	.	CSAREGGEGQPQHF	TGCAGTGCTAGAGAAGGAGGGGAAGGCCAGCCCCAGCATTTT
.	TRBV20-1	TRBJ1-1	TRBD1	CSARDARYRGHTEAFF	TGCAGTGCTAGAGATGCTCGGTACAGGGGGCACACTGAAGCTTTCTTT
few	TRBV5-1	TRBJ2-3	.	CASSLASDTQYF	TGCGCCAGCAGCTTGGCCTCGGATACGCAGTATTTT
many	TRBV2	TRBJ2-3	TRBD2	CASSESGLAGVKDTQYF	TGTGCCAGCAGTGAATCTGGGTTAGCGGGAGTGAAAGATACGCAGTATTTT
.	TRBV12-3/TRBV12-4	TRBJ1-3	TRBD1	CASSHRQGPAGNTIYF	TGTGCCAGCAGTCACCGACAGGGTCCGGCCGGAAACACCATATATTTT
few	TRBV4-2	TRBJ2-1	.	CASSQVHRVGEASYNEQFF	TGTGCCAGCAGCCAAGTTCATAGAGTAGGGGAAGCATCATACAATGAGCAGTTCTTC
.	TRBV5-6	TRBJ1-2	.	CASSWGMYGYTF	TGTGCCAGCAGCTGGGGGATGTATGGCTACACCTTC
many	TRBV20-1	TRBJ2-3	.	CSAPEPNTDTQYF	TGCAGTGCCCCCGAGCCTAACACAGATACGCAGTATTTT
.	TRBV5-1	TRBJ2-1	TRBD2	CASSALGTSGAAPYNEQFF	TGCGCCAGCAGCGCCCTAGGGACTAGCGGGGCGGCGCCCTACAATGAGCAGTTCTTC
.	TRBV9	TRBJ1-1	.	CASSVGGLPNPAEAFF	TGTGCCAGCAGCGTAGGAGGACTTCCCAATCCGGCTGAAGCTTTCTTT
.	TRBV30	TRBJ2-7	TRBD2	CAWSTSGSSYEQYF	TGTGCCTGGAGTACTAGCGGTAGCTCCTACGAGCAGTACTTC
many	TRBV7-2	TRBJ2-1	TRBD2	CASSYGLAGYNEQFF	TGTGCCAGCAGCTACGGACTAGCGGGGTACAATGAGCAGTTCTTC
.	TRBV19	TRBJ2-5	.	CASSIAGQETQYF	TGTGCCAGTAGTATAGCGGGCCAAGAGACCCAGTACTTC
many	TRBV7-8	TRBJ2-7	TRBD1	CASRERWTGDRQYF	TGTGCCAGCAGAGAGAGATGGACAGGGGATCGGCAGTACTTC
.	TRBV6-1	TRBJ2-1	TRBD2	CASTVAGGSNEQFF	TGTGCCAGCACCGTCGCGGGAGGCTCCAATGAGCAGTTCTTC
.	TRBV12-3/TRBV12-4	TRBJ2-7	.	CARDQLYEQYF	TGTGCCAGGGACCAACTGTACGAGCAGTACTTC
few	TRBV30	TRBJ2-5	.	CAWDTGIAKTQYF	TGTGCCTGGGATACAGGGATCGCAAAGACCCAGTACTTC
.	TRBV28	TRBJ2-4	.	CASSLYEGFKNIQYF	TGTGCCAGCAGTTTATATGAGGGTTTCAAAAACATTCAGTACTTC
many	TRBV5-1	TRBJ1-5	.	CASSLEGGNQPQHF	TGCGCCAGCAGCTTGGAAGGGGGGAATCAGCCCCAGCATTTT
few	TRBV10-3	TRBJ1-5	.	CAISEIRTMPQHF	TGTGCCATCAGTGAGATCCGGACAATGCCCCAGCATTTT
many	TRBV3-1	TRBJ2-3	TRBD2	CASSQGGGGNTQYF	TGTGCCAGCAGCCAAGGGGGCGGGGGAAATACGCAGTATTTT
few	TRBV7-9	TRBJ2-1	.	CASSPGDEQFF	TGTGCCAGCAGCCCAGGGGATGAGCAGTTCTTC
few	TRBV7-9	TRBJ1-6	.	CASSFGTGDNSPLHF	TGTGCCAGCAGCTTCGGTACGGGGGATAATTCACCCCTCCACTTT